Below are 9 T cell receptor beta chains sequenced from a single sample in a study of a mutant IDH1 vaccine in newly diagnosed glioma. Generated by immunoSEQ multiplex PCR, the TCRdb table keeps only in-frame clones and is missing some. The sample holds about 92,000 clones; around four fifths are singletons and the top ten take 7% to 9%. The time point here: baseline, week 1 (first vaccination visit). Regarding treatment: pre-vaccination baseline after standard-of-care therapy. Sequences were derived from PBMCs, sampled from a glioma patient treated with radiotherapy, temozolomide or both. These receptors came from a woman aged 50 to 60 with glioma.

This sequence joins TRBV19 and TRBJ1-6; the D gene is possibly TRBD1 (6 bases). Trimming removed 4 bases from V and 3 bases from J, with 16 bases in between. The CDR3 length is 17 residues. The V gene's germline CDR1 is LNHDA and CDR2 SQIVND (reference sequence). CDR3 sequence reads: CASSTRGDGGYNSPLHF. DNA for the CDR3: TGTGCCAGTAGTACAAGGGGGGATGGCGGCTATAATTCACCCCTCCACTTT.

The chain links TRBV5-1 to TRBJ2-3; 7 nucleotides line up with TRBD1. The V gene's germline CDR1 is SGHRS and CDR2 YFSETQ. The junction had 5 bases not matched to a gene; V was cut back by 0 bases and J by 4 bases. The CDR3 totals 15 residues. Here the CDR3 DNA reads TGCGCCAGCAGCTTGGGACAGGGAGAGGCAGATACGCAGTATTTT. Its protein product is CASSLGQGEADTQYF.

The table lists this clone with a count of one. The chain recombines TRBV9 with TRBJ2-2, with unresolved D. Germline V gene data show CDR1 as SGDLS and CDR2 as YYNGEE. V lost 0 bases and J lost 6, with 9 bases in between. The CDR3 is 14 residues long. The CDR3 loop reads CASSVDRESGELFF. CDR3 sequence (DNA): TGTGCCAGCAGCGTAGACCGAGAGTCCGGGGAGCTGTTTTTT.

This sequence joins TRBV4-3 and TRBJ2-5, with 9 bases aligning to TRBD1. Per the germline V gene, CDR1 is LGHNA and CDR2 is YSLEER. The CDR3 is made up of 16 amino acids. Germline trimming cut 3 bases from V and 1 base from J; bases unmatched to any gene: 6. This CDR3 reads CASSHGGQGIQETQYF. The CDR3 region has the DNA TGCGCCAGCAGCCATGGAGGACAGGGGATCCAAGAGACCCAGTACTTC.

The rearrangement links TRBV18 to TRBJ2-5; no definite D call. V lost 4 bases, J lost 1 base, and 1 base lay in between. The CDR3 length is 11 residues. Looked up from germline, CDR1 is KGHSH and CDR2 is LQKENI. CDR3 nucleotide sequence: TGTGCCAGCTCACTCCAAGAGACCCAGTACTTC. Protein sequence: CASSLQETQYF. Full variable domain (remainder filled in from reference TRBV18 and TRBJ2-5): NAGVMQNPRHLVRRRGQEARLRCSPMKGHSHVYWYRQLPEEGLKFMVYLQKENIIDESGMPKERFSAEFPKEGPSILRIQQVVRGDSAAYFCASSLQETQYFGPGTRLLVL.

The V gene is TRBV4-1, the J gene TRBJ2-3, with a weak D call TRBD2 (5 bases). Between the trimmed V and J ends, which lost 0 bases and 2 bases, there was a span of 9 bases. The germline CDR1 and CDR2 sequences are MGHRA and YSYEKL. CDR3 length: 15 residues. The CDR3 reads CASSQEGDLTDTQYF. Written as DNA, the CDR3 is TGCGCCAGCAGCCAAGAGGGAGACCTCACAGATACGCAGTATTTT.

The rearrangement links TRBV27 to TRBJ1-1; no reliable D call. The CDR3 consists of 13 residues. V was clipped by 5 bases and J by 0 bases, with 7 bases between them. The germline V gene has CDR1 MNHEY and CDR2 SMNVEV (reference sequence). The CDR3 protein is CASSPRMNTEAFF. The CDR3 coding sequence is TGTGCCAGCAGTCCACGAATGAACACTGAAGCTTTCTTT.

This clone occurred once. The CDR3 DNA reads TGTGCCAGCAGTTCCACCGGGACAGGAAACACCGGGGAGCTGTTTTTT. Its translation: CASSSTGTGNTGELFF. The chain is built from TRBV6-5 and TRBJ2-2, with 8 nucleotides matching TRBD1. V was pared by 4 bases and J by 2 bases, with 6 bases of the junction left unmatched. The CDR3 consists of 16 residues. Germline V gene sequence: CDR1 MNHEY, CDR2 SVGAGI.

This chain joins TRBV15 and TRBJ1-3; TRBD1 matches 10 bases. With V trimmed by 3 bases and J by 2 bases, 1 base remained unmatched. The germline gives CDR1 LNHNV, CDR2 YYDKDF (reference sequence). The CDR3 has 15 amino acids. CDR3 in amino acids: CATSRDRGAGNTIYF. The DNA of the CDR3 is TGTGCCACCAGCAGGGACAGGGGGGCTGGAAACACCATATATTTT.